A single sample gave rise to the 30 T cell receptor beta chains below, sequenced in a study of a mutant IDH1 vaccine in newly diagnosed glioma. These receptors have no identified antigens. The method was immunoSEQ multiplex PCR; TCRdb's version includes in-frame clones alone and lacks a portion of them. The table includes approximately 40,000 clones, around 83% detected once. Time point in this sample: week 11, during vaccination. The investigators gave 300 ug of mutant IDH1 20-mer peptide in each vaccine dose, together with topical imiquimod. The sample in question was PBMCs, obtained from a glioma patient whose treatment included an IDH1 peptide vaccine. Source of these receptors: a man aged 35 to 55 with glioma.

This clone was seen a few times. This sequence joins TRBV10-3 and TRBJ2-4; D is unclear. CDR1 is ENHRY, CDR2 SYGVKD, per germline. With 3 bases removed from V and 7 bases from J, the gap between germline ends came to 13 bases. This CDR3 has 14 residues. In DNA, the CDR3 is TGTGCCATCAGTGATGGGTCTACCAGGAACATTCAGTACTTC. Translation: CAISDGSTRNIQYF.

V and J are TRBV27 and TRBJ2-3; TRBD2 is a possible D gene (6 bases). This CDR3 contains 15 residues. The germline gives CDR1 MNHEY, CDR2 SMNVEV (reference sequence). V shed 7 bases and J shed 2 bases, with 16 bases lying between them. CDR3 coding DNA: TGTGCCAGCAATTCGGGACTTCTTTTCACAGATACGCAGTATTTT. Protein sequence: CASNSGLLFTDTQYF.

The chain combines TRBV5-1 with TRBJ2-3; D remains unclear. Germline CDR1 is SGHRS and CDR2 is YFSETQ. The CDR3 consists of 11 residues. V was pared by 0 bases and J by 5 bases, with 1 base between. Here the CDR3 DNA reads TGCGCCAGCAGCTTGGGAGATACGCAGTATTTT. Its protein is CASSLGDTQYF.

The chain couples TRBV6-1 to TRBJ1-2, with a possible D match to TRBD1 (6 bases). V shed 11 bases and J shed 5 bases, with 15 bases lying between them. Per the germline V gene, CDR1 is MNHNS and CDR2 is SASEGT. The CDR3 is 12 amino acids. The CDR3 sequence: CAAAGDEYGYTF. For the CDR3, the DNA is TGTGCCGCTGCAGGGGATGAATATGGCTACACCTTC.

This clone was seen a single time. CDR3 nucleotide sequence: TGCGCCAGCAGCCAAGGACTTGGGGGGGTGGTTCAGTTCTTC. Amino acid sequence: CASSQGLGGVVQFF. V usage is TRBV4-3 and J usage is TRBJ2-1, with TRBD2 identical over 7 bases. Looked up from germline, CDR1 is LGHNA and CDR2 is YSLEER. CDR3 length: 14 amino acids. With V trimmed by 1 base and J by 13 bases, 10 bases remained unmatched.

This chain links TRBV4-2 with TRBJ2-1; D may be TRBD2 (6 bases). In germline, CDR1 is LGHNA, CDR2 YNFKEQ. The CDR3 runs 16 residues. The V end was cut by 2 bases, the J end by 7 bases, with 18 bases between. CDR3 protein: CASSQSSDYLGNEQFF. The CDR3 bases are TGTGCCAGCAGCCAATCTTCGGACTACCTTGGAAATGAGCAGTTCTTC.

This clone was seen a few times. The V gene is TRBV29-1, the J gene TRBJ2-7; D ambiguous. The CDR3 length is 12 residues. The germline V gene encodes CDR1 SQVTM and CDR2 ANQGSEA. V lost 4 bases, J lost 0 bases, and 7 bases lay in between. The CDR3: CSVGIASYEQYF. The CDR3 nucleotides are TGCAGCGTTGGAATTGCCTCCTACGAGCAGTACTTC.

This clone was counted a single time. The rearrangement links TRBV20-1 to TRBJ1-2; no reliable D call. Germline CDR1 reads DFQATT; CDR2 reads SNEGSKA (reference sequence). V lost 4 bases, J lost 1 base, and 4 bases lay in between. The CDR3 covers 11 residues. The CDR3 protein is CSANHNYGYTF. In nucleotides, the CDR3 is TGCAGTGCTAATCATAACTATGGCTACACCTTC.

The chain is built from TRBV7-2 and TRBJ2-1; 12 bases line up with TRBD2. V dropped 5 bases and J dropped 11; count of bases not matched to a gene: 10. CDR3 length equals 15 residues. Germline values: CDR1 SGHTA, CDR2 FQGNSA. The CDR3 loop is CASSPRLAGERKQFF. The CDR3, as DNA: TGTGCCAGCAGCCCTAGACTAGCGGGGGAGCGGAAGCAGTTCTTC.

The chain is built from TRBV7-2 and TRBJ2-5; weak D call: TRBD2 (6 bases). Germline values: CDR1 SGHTA, CDR2 FQGNSA. Trimming removed 1 base from V and 5 bases from J, with 20 bases in between. The CDR3 is 17 residues long. The DNA of the CDR3 is TGTGCCAGCAGCTTAGGCCAGAGGGCGGGGAAGGGGGAGACCCAGTACTTC. Translated, it gives CASSLGQRAGKGETQYF.

The gene calls are TRBV14 and TRBJ2-2; D call uncertain. This CDR3 contains 17 residues. CDR1 SGHDN and CDR2 FVKESK come from the germline V gene. The ends were cut back, 3 bases at V and 2 bases at J, with 16 bases in the middle. The CDR3 protein is CASSHRPAARNTGELFF. In DNA form, the CDR3 reads TGTGCCAGCAGCCATCGCCCCGCGGCCAGAAACACCGGGGAGCTGTTTTTT. The variable domain in full, completed from reference TRBV14 and TRBJ2-2, reads EAGVTQFPSHSVIEKGQTVTLRCDPISGHDNLYWYRRVMGKEIKFLLHFVKESKQDESGMPNNRFLAERTGGTYSTLKVQPAELEDSGVYFCASSHRPAARNTGELFFGEGSRLTVL.

This clone was picked up a small number of times. V is TRBV7-6 and J is TRBJ2-5, with TRBD2 matching 8 bases. Trimming removed 3 bases from V and 5 bases from J; junction bases left unmatched: 5. The length of the CDR3 is 14 residues. Germline V gene sequence: CDR1 SGHVS, CDR2 FNYEAQ. The CDR3 protein is CASSFAGGRETQYF. CDR3 nucleotides: TGTGCCAGCAGCTTCGCGGGAGGACGTGAGACCCAGTACTTC.

This chain links TRBV6-6 with TRBJ2-1; weak D call: TRBD1 (6 bases). Germline V gene lookup returns CDR1 MNHNY and CDR2 SVGAGI (reference sequence). The germline V and J ends were trimmed by 6 bases and 0 bases, with 12 bases remaining between them. CDR3 size: 15 residues. CDR3 coding DNA: TGTGCCAGCAGCAAAGACAGGCCCTCCTACAATGAGCAGTTCTTC. This gives the protein CASSKDRPSYNEQFF.

This clone was recorded only once. The chain employs TRBV9 and TRBJ1-2; D remains ambiguous. V was pared by 1 base and J by 7 bases, with 14 bases between. The CDR3 contains 14 residues. CDR1 and CDR2 from the germline V gene are SGDLS and YYNGEE. The CDR3 nucleotides are TGTGCCAGCAGCGTAAACGGAGGCCTCGGTGGCTACACCTTC. Its translation is CASSVNGGLGGYTF.

The J gene is TRBJ2-3, the V gene TRBV11-2; D remains unclear. CDR1 and CDR2 (germline): SGHAT, FQNNGV. V gave up 2 bases and J gave up 4 bases, with 10 bases separating them. This CDR3 has 14 residues. The CDR3 reads CASSLSRASDTQYF. As DNA, the CDR3 is TGTGCCAGCAGCTTATCGAGAGCATCAGATACGCAGTATTTT.

V and J are TRBV7-9 and TRBJ1-5; 7 nucleotides align to TRBD1. This CDR3 region has 15 residues. Germline V gene sequence: CDR1 SEHNR, CDR2 FQNEAQ (reference sequence). The ends lost 5 bases at V and 5 bases at J; junction bases unmatched: 9. CDR3 amino acids: CASSLGQAVDQPQHF. The CDR3, as DNA: TGTGCCAGCAGCCTAGGACAGGCGGTAGATCAGCCCCAGCATTTT.

As concerns this clone: Other nucleotide sequences from this sample produce the same CDR3. DNA for the CDR3: TGTGCCAGCAGTGACGACTCCTTAACCTACGAGCAGTACTTC. Translating gives CASSDDSLTYEQYF. The chain links TRBV6-5 to TRBJ2-7; D unclear. V was shortened by 5 bases and J by 2 bases, with 13 bases between the two germline ends. CDR3 length: 14 amino acids. Germline V gives CDR1 MNHEY, CDR2 SVGAGI.

The chain recombines TRBV6-6 with TRBJ2-1, with D perhaps matching TRBD1 or TRBD2 (6 bases each). CDR3 length: 13 amino acids. Germline CDR1 and CDR2: MNHNY and SVGAGI (reference sequence). Trimming took 5 bases from V and 9 from J, leaving 14 bases between them. CDR3 sequence reads: CASSPRTAGEQFF. DNA for the CDR3: TGTGCCAGCAGTCCACGGACAGCGGGTGAGCAGTTCTTC.

This chain joins TRBV19 and TRBJ2-7; D gene ambiguous. Trimming cost V 7 bases and J 5 bases, with 15 bases left between them. From germline, CDR1 is LNHDA and CDR2 SQIVND (reference sequence). The CDR3 runs to 13 residues. CDR3 in amino acids: CASKPDRGDEQYF. CDR3 nucleotides: TGTGCCAGTAAGCCCGACCGCGGAGACGAGCAGTACTTC.

Only a few counts were recorded for this clone. The rearrangement uses TRBV4-2 and TRBJ2-3; D gene unclear. There are 15 residues in the CDR3. V was clipped by 3 bases and J by 2 bases, with 12 bases between them. Looked up from germline, CDR1 is LGHNA and CDR2 is YNFKEQ. CDR3: CASSQLIESTDTQYF. The CDR3 region has the DNA TGTGCCAGCAGCCAGCTAATAGAATCCACAGATACGCAGTATTTT.

The chain combines TRBV28 with TRBJ1-4, with TRBD1 matching 11 bases. This CDR3 region has 15 residues. After removal of 2 bases from V and 9 bases from J, the junction contained 5 bases not matched to a gene. The germline V gene has CDR1 MDHEN and CDR2 SYDVKM. The CDR3 loop reads CASSLGGQGDQKLFF. CDR3 in DNA: TGTGCCAGCAGTTTAGGGGGACAGGGGGACCAAAAACTGTTTTTT.

The chain combines TRBV4-3 with TRBJ2-5, with D possibly TRBD2 on 7 matching bases. The CDR3 totals 15 residues. From germline, CDR1 is LGHNA and CDR2 YSLEER. Trimming cost V 1 base and J 5 bases, with 14 bases left between them. CDR3 sequence reads: CASSQVGGGGETQYF. DNA for the CDR3: TGCGCCAGCAGCCAAGTTGGGGGAGGGGGTGAGACCCAGTACTTC.

V gene TRBV5-6 combines with J gene TRBJ2-7, with D hard to call. V was trimmed by 2 bases and J by 2 bases, leaving 2 bases between them. There are 11 residues in the CDR3. Germline CDR1 reads SGHDT; CDR2 reads YYEEEE. The CDR3 bases are TGTGCCAGCAGCTTAACCTACGAGCAGTACTTC. Translating gives CASSLTYEQYF.

The rearrangement joins TRBV10-3 to TRBJ2-1; 9 bases map to TRBD2. This CDR3 contains 14 residues. Trimming cost V 10 bases and J 2 bases; bases outside gene matches: 6. The V gene's germline CDR1 is ENHRY and CDR2 SYGVKD. DNA for the CDR3: TGTGCCACTCTAGCGGGACCAACCTACAATGAGCAGTTCTTC. This translates into CATLAGPTYNEQFF.

Concerning this clone: The CDR3 does not end in the conserved phenylalanine or tryptophan, so this is likely a read error. It is unclear where the CDR3 begins or ends on the DNA, so no DNA is shown, and the CDR3 is as TCRdb lists it. This chain links TRBV7-2 with TRBJ2-3; TRBD2, the table's D call, lacks a check against the DNA. The CDR3 is made up of 12 amino acids, end residues included. Per germline, CDR1 SGHTA and CDR2 FQGNSA. The chain's CDR3 is CASSLDSAGWWS.

The chain recombines TRBV6-5 with TRBJ1-2; a possible D gene is TRBD1 (5 bases). With 0 bases removed from V and 1 base from J, the gap between germline ends came to 9 bases. The CDR3 runs to 15 residues. The V gene's germline CDR1 is MNHEY and CDR2 SVGAGI. The CDR3 sequence is CASSYSLGLNYGYTF. CDR3 DNA sequence: TGTGCCAGCAGTTACTCCCTGGGACTTAACTATGGCTACACCTTC.

A single count supports this clone. The J gene is TRBJ2-1, the V gene TRBV6-5; 7 bases are a match to TRBD2. The CDR3 runs 14 residues. J lost 7 bases, V lost 5 bases, and 8 bases had no gene match. Germline-derived CDR1 and CDR2 are MNHEY and SVGAGI. For the CDR3, the DNA is TGTGCCAGCAGTAGCGGGGCCAAGACGAATGAGCAGTTCTTC. Translated, it gives CASSSGAKTNEQFF.

This rearrangement joins TRBV6-1 to TRBJ1-1, with D unclear. V gave up 5 bases and J gave up 10 bases, with 14 bases separating them. This CDR3 comprises 12 residues. Per germline, CDR1 MNHNS and CDR2 SASEGT. CDR3 coding DNA: TGTGCCAGCAGTCTGGACCGGCTAAGAGCTTTCTTT. Translation: CASSLDRLRAFF.

The V gene is TRBV6-5, the J gene TRBJ2-1; TRBD1 matches at 10 bases. This CDR3 spans 14 amino acids. Germline V gives CDR1 MNHEY, CDR2 SVGAGI. V was clipped by 6 bases and J by 8 bases; unmatched bases: 7. The DNA for the CDR3 is TGTGCCAGCAGAAGACAGGGGGCAGGCGATGAGCAGTTCTTC. Its protein is CASRRQGAGDEQFF.

The J gene is TRBJ2-5, the V gene TRBV5-1; no firm D call. CDR3 length: 16 residues. V lost 0 bases to trimming and J lost 5 bases, with 17 bases between them. In germline, CDR1 is SGHRS, CDR2 YFSETQ. The CDR3, as DNA: TGCGCCAGCAGCTTGGGTGCCAGGCCGACCGGGGAGACCCAGTACTTC. Translated: CASSLGARPTGETQYF.